The T cell receptor (beta chain) under discussion was sequenced for a study of OX40 agonist ivuxolimab in advanced cancers. Across the whole study: Dose-escalation patients had hepatocellular carcinoma, melanoma, renal cell or head and neck cancer. Broader study findings: Doses of 0.1 to 3.0 mg/kg were accompanied by clonal expansion of CD4+ and CD8+ blood T cells by week 6.

CDR1 is SGHKS and CDR2 is YYEKEE in the germline V gene (reference sequence). Deletions cut 4 bases from V and 3 bases from J, with 10 bases between. The CDR3 extends over 13 amino acids. Turning to this clone: Its antigen is as yet unknown.

It was autoimmune disease history or systemic immunosuppression that excluded patients. Data came from immunoSEQ multiplex PCR; TCRdb stores just in-frame clones and leaves some out. The sample lists 75,000 to 100,000 clones, approximately 80% occurring once. The sequences come from CD4+ or CD8+ T cells sorted from blood, collected in a trial of the OX40 agonist ivuxolimab. This chain joins TRBV5-5 and TRBJ1-1; D uncertain. This receptor was taken from an adult with an advanced solid tumor such as melanoma, head and neck, liver or kidney cancer. CDR3: CASSHGPDTEAFF. CDR3 DNA sequence: TGTGCCAGCAGCCATGGACCGGACACTGAAGCTTTCTTT.